The T cell receptor (beta chain) described here comes from a study of shared clonotypes between healthy human individuals. V was clipped by 2 bases and J by 5 bases; unmatched bases: 16. In germline, CDR1 is SGHRS, CDR2 YFSETQ. The CDR3 is 19 amino acids. The data were produced by immunoSEQ multiplex PCR, yet TCRdb's version contains in-frame clones alone and is incomplete. The sample contains about 450,000 clones, roughly 80% of which appear only once. This TCR was recovered from a middle-aged woman in good health. Some clones in this sample may be carry-over from other donors' samples. V is TRBV5-1 and J is TRBJ2-5; 12 bases map to TRBD2. The sample was PBMCs. The CDR3 nucleotides are TGCGCCAGCAGCTTCGCCGGACTAGCGGGGAGAGGGAGTTCGGAGACCCAGTACTTC. Protein sequence: CASSFAGLAGRGSSETQYF.